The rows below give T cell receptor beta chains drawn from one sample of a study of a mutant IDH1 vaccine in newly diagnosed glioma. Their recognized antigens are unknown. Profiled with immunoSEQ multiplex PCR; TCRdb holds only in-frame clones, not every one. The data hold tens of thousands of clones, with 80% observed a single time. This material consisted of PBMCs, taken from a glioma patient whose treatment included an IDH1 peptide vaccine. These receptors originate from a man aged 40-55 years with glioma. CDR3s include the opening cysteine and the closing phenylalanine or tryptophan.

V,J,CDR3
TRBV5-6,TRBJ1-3,CASSLWGGFGNTIYF
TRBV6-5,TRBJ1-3,CASSYSPRRGNTIYF
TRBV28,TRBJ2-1,CASNLGSYEQFF
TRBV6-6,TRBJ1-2,CASSYAGNYGYTF
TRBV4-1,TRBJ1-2,CASSQETGYGYTF
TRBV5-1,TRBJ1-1,CASSLNPGGLVNTEAFF
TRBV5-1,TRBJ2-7,CASSLGVLGSYEQYF
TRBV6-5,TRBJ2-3,CASRVAGATDTQYF
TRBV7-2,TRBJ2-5,CASSLLVGGRETQYF
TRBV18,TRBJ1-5,CASSPGQRNQPQHF
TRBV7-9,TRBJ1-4,CASSSTPDRTF
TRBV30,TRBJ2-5,CAWSVRGLPQYF
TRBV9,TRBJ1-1,CASRPGQQNTEAFF
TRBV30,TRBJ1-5,CAWSVSRDQPQHF
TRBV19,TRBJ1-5,CASSSGERYPQHF
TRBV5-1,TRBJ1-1,CASSLGHSNTEAFF
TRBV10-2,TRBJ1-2,CASSAEIHYGYTF
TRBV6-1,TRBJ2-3,CASSEWAGATDTQYF
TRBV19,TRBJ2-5,CASSQQGGETQYF
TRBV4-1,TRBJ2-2,CASSQEWGTGELFF
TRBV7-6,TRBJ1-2,CASSLASPPNYGYTF
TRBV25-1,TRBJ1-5,CASSEGQGNQPQHF
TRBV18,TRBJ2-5,CASSPNEAQYF
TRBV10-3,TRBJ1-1,CAISENVNTEAFF
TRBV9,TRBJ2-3,CASSVGSGGTNTQYF
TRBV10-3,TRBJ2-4,CAISESLGGLAKNIQYF
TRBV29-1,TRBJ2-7,CSVLGGQGGTSSYEQYF